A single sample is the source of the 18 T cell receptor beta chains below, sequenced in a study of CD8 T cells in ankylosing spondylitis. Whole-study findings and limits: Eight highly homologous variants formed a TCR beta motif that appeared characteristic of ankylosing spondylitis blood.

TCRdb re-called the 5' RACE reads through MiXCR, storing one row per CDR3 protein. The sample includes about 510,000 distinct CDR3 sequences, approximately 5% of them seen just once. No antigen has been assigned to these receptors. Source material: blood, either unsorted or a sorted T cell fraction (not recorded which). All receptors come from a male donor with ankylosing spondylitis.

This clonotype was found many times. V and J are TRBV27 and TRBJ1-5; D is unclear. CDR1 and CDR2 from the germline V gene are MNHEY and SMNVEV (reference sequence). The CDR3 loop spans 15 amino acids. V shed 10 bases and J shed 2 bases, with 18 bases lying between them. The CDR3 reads CATATRRNRNQPQHF. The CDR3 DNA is TGTGCCACCGCCACAAGACGGAACCGCAATCAGCCCCAGCATTTT.

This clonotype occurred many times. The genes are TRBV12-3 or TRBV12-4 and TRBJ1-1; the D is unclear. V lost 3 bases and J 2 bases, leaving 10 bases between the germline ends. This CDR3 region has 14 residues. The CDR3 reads CASSFAGRNTEAFF. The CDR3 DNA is TGTGCCAGCAGTTTCGCGGGCAGAAACACTGAAGCTTTCTTT.

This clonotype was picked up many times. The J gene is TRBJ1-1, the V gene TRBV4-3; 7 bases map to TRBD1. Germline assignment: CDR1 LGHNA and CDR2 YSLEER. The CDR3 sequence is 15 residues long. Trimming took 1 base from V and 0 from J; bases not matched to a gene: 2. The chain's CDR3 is CASSQGTGMNTEAFF. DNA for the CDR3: TGCGCCAGCAGCCAAGGGACAGGTATGAACACTGAAGCTTTCTTT.

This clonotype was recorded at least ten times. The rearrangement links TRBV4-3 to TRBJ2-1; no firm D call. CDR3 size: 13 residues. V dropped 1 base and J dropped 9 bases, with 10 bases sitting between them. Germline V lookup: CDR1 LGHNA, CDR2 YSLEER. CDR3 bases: TGCGCCAGCAGCCAAGGGTATTGGGGTGAGCAGTTCTTC. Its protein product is CASSQGYWGEQFF.

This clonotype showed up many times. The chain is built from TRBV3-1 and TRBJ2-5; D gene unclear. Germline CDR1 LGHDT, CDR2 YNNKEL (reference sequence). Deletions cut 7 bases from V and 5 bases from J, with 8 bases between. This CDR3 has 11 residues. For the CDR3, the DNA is TGTGCCAGCACCCTAATGGAGACCCAGTACTTC. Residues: CASTLMETQYF.

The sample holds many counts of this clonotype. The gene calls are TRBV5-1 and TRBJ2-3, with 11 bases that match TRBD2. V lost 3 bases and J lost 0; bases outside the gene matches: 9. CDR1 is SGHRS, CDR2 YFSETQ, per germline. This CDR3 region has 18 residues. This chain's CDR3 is CASSSTITSGGSTDTQYF. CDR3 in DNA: TGCGCCAGCAGCTCCACCATCACTAGCGGGGGAAGCACAGATACGCAGTATTTT.

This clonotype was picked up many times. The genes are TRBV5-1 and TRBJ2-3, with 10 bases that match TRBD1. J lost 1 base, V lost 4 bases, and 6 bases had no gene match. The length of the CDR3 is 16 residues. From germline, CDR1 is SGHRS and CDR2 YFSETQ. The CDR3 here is CASSHWDRGGTDTQYF. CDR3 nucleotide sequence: TGCGCCAGCAGCCATTGGGACAGGGGAGGCACAGATACGCAGTATTTT.

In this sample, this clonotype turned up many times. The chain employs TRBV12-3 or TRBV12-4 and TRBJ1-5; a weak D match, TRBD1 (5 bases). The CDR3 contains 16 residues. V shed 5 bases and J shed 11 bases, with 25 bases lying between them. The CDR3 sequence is CASSHQGDPLSMTQHF. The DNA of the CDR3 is TGTGCCAGCAGTCACCAAGGGGACCCGTTGTCTATGACCCAGCATTTT.

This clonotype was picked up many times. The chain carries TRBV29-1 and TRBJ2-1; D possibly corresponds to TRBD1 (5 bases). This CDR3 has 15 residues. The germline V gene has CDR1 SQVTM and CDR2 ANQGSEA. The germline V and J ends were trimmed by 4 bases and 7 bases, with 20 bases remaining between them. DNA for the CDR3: TGCAGCGTTGTAGGGGTGGCAAGACCCTCTAATGAGCAGTTCTTC. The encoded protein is CSVVGVARPSNEQFF.

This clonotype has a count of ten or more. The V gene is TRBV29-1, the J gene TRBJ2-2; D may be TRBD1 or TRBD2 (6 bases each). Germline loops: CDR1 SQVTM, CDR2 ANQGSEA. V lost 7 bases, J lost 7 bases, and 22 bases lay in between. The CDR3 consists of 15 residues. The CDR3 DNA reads TGCAGCGCCCGAGACAGGTTCCTCGGGGGCGGGGAGCTGTTTTTT. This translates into CSARDRFLGGGELFF.

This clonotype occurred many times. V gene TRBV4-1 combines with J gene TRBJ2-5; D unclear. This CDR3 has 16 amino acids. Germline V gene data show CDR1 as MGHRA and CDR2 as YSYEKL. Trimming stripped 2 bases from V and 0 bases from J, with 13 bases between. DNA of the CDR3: TGCGCCAGCAGCCAACGGTCAAGTCTCTACCAAGAGACCCAGTACTTC. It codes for CASSQRSSLYQETQYF.

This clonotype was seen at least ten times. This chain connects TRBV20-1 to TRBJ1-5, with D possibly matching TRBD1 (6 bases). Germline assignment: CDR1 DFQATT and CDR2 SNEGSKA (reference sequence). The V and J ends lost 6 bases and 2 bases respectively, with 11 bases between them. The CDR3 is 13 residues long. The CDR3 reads CSAIRQGNQPQHF. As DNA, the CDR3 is TGCAGTGCCATAAGACAGGGCAATCAGCCCCAGCATTTT.

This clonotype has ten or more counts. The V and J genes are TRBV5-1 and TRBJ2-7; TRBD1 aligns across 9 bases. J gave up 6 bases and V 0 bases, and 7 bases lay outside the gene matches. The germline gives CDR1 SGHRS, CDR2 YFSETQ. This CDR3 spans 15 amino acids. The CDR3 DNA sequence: TGCGCCAGCAGCTTGGACGGGGACAGGGACTCCGAGCAGTACTTC. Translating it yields CASSLDGDRDSEQYF.

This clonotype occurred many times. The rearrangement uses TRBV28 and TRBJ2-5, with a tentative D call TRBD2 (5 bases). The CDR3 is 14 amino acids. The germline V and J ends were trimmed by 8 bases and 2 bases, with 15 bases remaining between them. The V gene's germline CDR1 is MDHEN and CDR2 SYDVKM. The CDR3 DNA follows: TGTGCCAGCTCTGACTGGCAGCGGCAAGAGACCCAGTACTTC. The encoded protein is CASSDWQRQETQYF.

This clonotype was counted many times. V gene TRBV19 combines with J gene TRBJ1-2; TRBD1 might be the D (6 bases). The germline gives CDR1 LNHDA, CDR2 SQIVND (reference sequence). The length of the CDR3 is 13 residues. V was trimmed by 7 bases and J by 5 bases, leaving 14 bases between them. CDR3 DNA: TGTGCCAGTAAACGGACAGCTCGTTATGGCTACACCTTC. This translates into CASKRTARYGYTF.

CDR3 bases: TGCGCCAGCAGCCGTACTAGCGGGGGGTTGAACACCGGGGAGCTGTTTTTT. Translating gives CASSRTSGGLNTGELFF. This sequence joins TRBV5-1 and TRBJ2-2; TRBD2 agrees at 12 bases. The germline CDR1 and CDR2 sequences are SGHRS and YFSETQ. The CDR3 spans 17 residues. The V and J ends lost 4 bases and 1 base, in that order; junction bases with no gene match: 5. The full variable domain, completed using reference TRBV5-1 and TRBJ2-2, is KAGVTQTPRYLIKTRGQQVTLSCSPISGHRSVSWYQQTPGQGLQFLFEYFSETQRNKGNFPGRFSGRQFSNSRSEMNVSTLELGDSALYLCASSRTSGGLNTGELFFGEGSRLTVL.

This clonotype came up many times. The CDR3 here is CAISEPDRAVDTQYF. The CDR3 DNA follows: TGTGCCATCAGTGAGCCGGACAGAGCCGTAGATACGCAGTATTTT. The chain carries TRBV10-3 and TRBJ2-3; possible D gene TRBD1, 6 bases. CDR1 and CDR2 from the germline V gene are ENHRY and SYGVKD. Trimming left V 2 bases short and J 5 bases short, with 14 bases between. This CDR3 is 15 amino acids long.

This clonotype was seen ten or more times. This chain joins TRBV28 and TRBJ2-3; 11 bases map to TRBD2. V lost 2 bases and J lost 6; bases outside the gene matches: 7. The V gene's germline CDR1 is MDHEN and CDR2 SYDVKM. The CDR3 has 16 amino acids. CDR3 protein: CASSLGVAGGLDTQYF. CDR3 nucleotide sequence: TGTGCCAGCAGTTTAGGGGTAGCGGGAGGGCTTGATACGCAGTATTTT.